A selection of T cell receptor beta chains follows, all from one sample in a study of cytomegalovirus exposure and HLA in healthy donors. Only in-frame clones appear in the TCRdb table, and some are missing; sequencing was by immunoSEQ multiplex PCR. The table includes 70,000 to 80,000 clones, 94% detected once. Sample: PBMCs. These receptors came from a woman aged 18 to 35 in good health and CMV-seronegative. CDR3s include the opening cysteine and the closing phenylalanine or tryptophan. Fields, in order: J gene, V gene, D gene, clone size, CDR3 protein, CDR3 DNA. A D gene is named only where the DNA matches it firmly. The size of a clone is reported for some rows only, either as once, few or many, or as a class for expanded clones.

>TRBJ1-5|TRBV27|.|.
CASSSLDGDQPQHF
TGTGCCAGCAGTTCCCTAGACGGAGATCAGCCCCAGCATTTT
>TRBJ2-1|TRBV29-1|.|.
CSVERGTQYNEQFF
TGCAGCGTTGAAAGGGGAACTCAATACAATGAGCAGTTCTTC
>TRBJ1-1|TRBV28|.|.
CASSLSTGSAEAFF
TGTGCCAGCAGTTTATCAACGGGATCCGCTGAAGCTTTCTTT
>TRBJ2-7|TRBV28|.|.
CASSPTPTSREQYF
TGTGCCAGCAGCCCTACTCCGACTAGTCGCGAGCAGTACTTC
>TRBJ2-7|TRBV4-1|TRBD1|.
CASSPQGTGGSYEQYF
TGCGCCAGCAGCCCTCAAGGGACAGGGGGTTCCTACGAGCAGTACTTC
>TRBJ1-5|TRBV27|.|.
CASSLYRASNQPQHF
TGTGCCAGCAGTTTATACAGGGCTAGCAATCAGCCCCAGCATTTT
>TRBJ2-1|TRBV10-3|.|.
CAITSVGYPNNEQFF
TGTGCCATCACCTCCGTCGGGTACCCCAACAATGAGCAGTTCTTC
>TRBJ1-2|TRBV4-3|.|.
CASSAGTAGFYGYTF
TGCGCCAGCAGCGCCGGGACGGCGGGATTCTATGGCTACACCTTC
>TRBJ1-1|TRBV7-8|.|.
CASSLGGARATEAFF
TGTGCCAGCAGCTTGGGGGGGGCGCGGGCCACTGAAGCTTTCTTT
>TRBJ2-3|TRBV18|.|once
CASSRDNTDTQYF
TGTGCCAGCTCAAGGGACAACACAGATACGCAGTATTTT
>TRBJ1-6|TRBV6-5|TRBD1|.
CASSYGDRGNSPLHF
TGTGCCAGCAGTTATGGGGACAGGGGCAATTCACCCCTCCACTTT
>TRBJ2-5|TRBV4-1|TRBD2|.
CASSHTSGEETQYF
TGCGCCAGCAGCCATACTAGCGGGGAAGAGACCCAGTACTTC
>TRBJ2-1|TRBV2|TRBD2|.
CASSDSSGSRYNEQFF
TGTGCCAGCAGTGACTCGAGCGGGAGTCGGTACAATGAGCAGTTCTTC